The 26 T cell receptor beta chains listed next were all sequenced from one sample in a study of CD8+ T cells in alopecia areata. cDNA reverse transcribed from extracted RNA served as the sequencing template. TCRdb keeps only in-frame clones here, not all; method: immunoSEQ multiplex PCR. The sample has about 39,000 clones, 55% to 75% seen once. Treatment in this sample: oral pan-JAK inhibitor, 5-10 mg twice daily. The sequenced sample was CD8+ T cells sorted from blood, obtained at week 4, from a patient treated with tofacitinib. The receptor set was obtained from a human donor with alopecia areata.

The V and J genes are TRBV4-3 and TRBJ1-2; possible D gene TRBD1, 5 bases. The CDR3 sequence is 16 residues long. CDR1 is LGHNA and CDR2 is YSLEER in the germline V gene. V shed 0 bases and J shed 0 bases, with 11 bases lying between them. CDR3 nucleotides: TGCGCCAGCAGCCAAGATGGGCAGGGCTCTAACTATGGCTACACCTTC. Translation: CASSQDGQGSNYGYTF.

The table lists this clone with a few counts. The chain links TRBV29-1 to TRBJ2-4; D gene ambiguous. V was cut by 4 bases and J by 4 bases, with 5 bases left in between. This CDR3 spans 11 amino acids. CDR1 and CDR2 (germline): SQVTM, ANQGSEA. CDR3 nucleotides: TGCAGCGTTGGCGAGAAAAACATTCAGTACTTC. Translated: CSVGEKNIQYF.

The genes are TRBV29-1 and TRBJ1-1; TRBD1 matches 10 bases. Germline V CDR1 and CDR2: SQVTM, ANQGSEA. V shed 6 bases, J shed 6 bases, and the junction held 4 bases outside the gene matches. The length of the CDR3 is 12 residues. The chain's CDR3 is CSVAGTGAEAFF. As DNA, the CDR3 is TGCAGCGTCGCCGGGACAGGGGCTGAAGCTTTCTTT.

The chain links TRBV27 to TRBJ1-5, with 7 bases aligning to TRBD1. Germline V gives CDR1 MNHEY, CDR2 SMNVEV (reference sequence). V lost 8 bases and J lost 2; bases outside the gene matches: 0. This CDR3 comprises 12 residues. The CDR3 DNA is TGTGCCAGCCAGGGGGGCAATCAGCCCCAGCATTTT. Translated: CASQGGNQPQHF.

The rearrangement uses TRBV5-4 and TRBJ1-5; D is ambiguous. CDR3 length: 13 residues. Germline assignment: CDR1 SGHNT and CDR2 YYREEE (reference sequence). Trimming left V 1 base short and J 1 base short, with 3 bases between. The CDR3 loop reads CASSLYSNQPQHF. The CDR3 bases are TGTGCCAGCAGCTTGTACAGCAATCAGCCCCAGCATTTT.

The V and J genes are TRBV5-1 and TRBJ1-1, with 8 bases matching TRBD1. CDR3 length equals 13 residues. The V segment lost 4 bases and the J segment 4 bases; nucleotides outside the gene matches: 3. Germline loops: CDR1 SGHRS, CDR2 YFSETQ. CDR3 amino acids: CASSDRGGTEAFF. CDR3 bases: TGCGCCAGCAGCGACAGGGGAGGCACTGAAGCTTTCTTT. Based on the CDR3 plus reference TRBV5-1 and TRBJ1-1, the full variable domain is KAGVTQTPRYLIKTRGQQVTLSCSPISGHRSVSWYQQTPGQGLQFLFEYFSETQRNKGNFPGRFSGRQFSNSRSEMNVSTLELGDSALYLCASSDRGGTEAFFGQGTRLTVV.

The chain uses TRBV27 and TRBJ2-3; TRBD1 matches 7 bases. The CDR3 sequence is 16 residues long. V shed 7 bases, J shed 2 bases, and the junction held 12 bases outside the gene matches. In germline, CDR1 is MNHEY, CDR2 SMNVEV (reference sequence). Here the CDR3 DNA reads TGTGCCAGCAAAGGGGGCGATGACAGGGACACAGATACGCAGTATTTT. Translating gives CASKGGDDRDTDTQYF.

This clone was detected only a few times. This chain uses TRBV7-9 with TRBJ1-2; the D gene is possibly TRBD1 (6 bases). Per germline, CDR1 SEHNR and CDR2 FQNEAQ (reference sequence). V shed 6 bases and J shed 4 bases, with 15 bases lying between them. The CDR3 loop spans 14 amino acids. This chain's CDR3 is CASSSGQLSYGYTF. Here the CDR3 DNA reads TGTGCCAGCAGTTCTGGACAGCTAAGCTATGGCTACACCTTC.

This clone was seen a handful of times. The genes are TRBV10-2 and TRBJ2-2; the D call may be TRBD1 or TRBD2 (5 bases each). This CDR3 region has 13 residues. The V gene's germline CDR1 is WSHSY and CDR2 SAAADI. V shed 4 bases and J shed 7 bases, with 10 bases lying between them. DNA of the CDR3: TGCGCCAGCAGTGGGATTGGGGGCGGGGAGCTGTTTTTT. Residues: CASSGIGGGELFF.

Only a few counts were recorded for this clone. The genes are TRBV7-9 and TRBJ1-4; D is perhaps TRBD1 (5 bases). Trimming left V 4 bases short and J 6 bases short, with 27 bases between. There are 19 residues in the CDR3. Looked up from germline, CDR1 is SEHNR and CDR2 is FQNEAQ (reference sequence). This CDR3 reads CASSSSSPGTPSGHEKLFF. CDR3 nucleotides: TGTGCCAGCAGCTCCTCATCCCCCGGGACCCCAAGTGGCCATGAAAAACTGTTTTTT.

The chain is built from TRBV30 and TRBJ2-1, with D tentatively TRBD1 (5 bases). V shed 4 bases and J shed 4 bases, with 14 bases lying between them. The length of the CDR3 is 14 residues. Germline V CDR1 and CDR2: GTSNPN, SVGIG (reference sequence). Written as DNA, the CDR3 is TGTGCCTGGAATCCAGGGCAACCTTACAATGAGCAGTTCTTC. Amino acids: CAWNPGQPYNEQFF.

The chain has TRBV7-9 and TRBJ2-7; no definite D call. Trimming took off 1 base at V and 7 bases at J, with 8 bases between the two ends. In germline, CDR1 is SEHNR, CDR2 FQNEAQ (reference sequence). This CDR3 has 12 residues. The CDR3 region has the DNA TGTGCCAGCAGCTTAGGAGGTGGGGAGCAGTACTTC. It is translated as CASSLGGGEQYF. The complete variable domain, with remaining parts taken from reference TRBV7-9 and TRBJ2-7, reads DTGVSQNPRHKITKRGQNVTFRCDPISEHNRLYWYRQTLGQGPEFLTYFQNEAQLEKSRLLSDRFSAERPKGSFSTLEIQRTEQGDSAMYLCASSLGGGEQYFGPGTRLTVT.

This chain uses TRBV10-3 with TRBJ2-7; tentative D call: TRBD2 (6 bases). Trimming took 2 bases from V and 3 from J, leaving 11 bases between them. The germline gives CDR1 ENHRY, CDR2 SYGVKD. The length of the CDR3 is 14 residues. The CDR3 region is CAISERENYYEQYF. The CDR3 bases are TGTGCCATCAGTGAGCGGGAGAATTACTACGAGCAGTACTTC.

The chain combines TRBV25-1 with TRBJ2-2; D unclear. Germline V gene lookup returns CDR1 MGHDK and CDR2 SYGVNS. The CDR3 contains 10 residues. The V gene lost 7 bases and the J gene lost 7 bases, with 4 bases spanning the gap. The CDR3 reads CASKGGELFF. CDR3 sequence (DNA): TGTGCCAGCAAGGGCGGGGAGCTGTTTTTT.

J is TRBJ2-1 and V is TRBV7-9; D call uncertain. V dropped 4 bases and J dropped 0 bases, with 10 bases sitting between them. This CDR3 spans 15 amino acids. Germline V gene sequence: CDR1 SEHNR, CDR2 FQNEAQ (reference sequence). CDR3 coding DNA: TGTGCCAGCAGCTGGAACACCAACTCCTACAATGAGCAGTTCTTC. Translating it yields CASSWNTNSYNEQFF.

The chain couples TRBV15 to TRBJ1-1; D is possibly TRBD1 (5 bases). This CDR3 is built from 13 residues. From germline, CDR1 is LNHNV and CDR2 YYDKDF (reference sequence). V lost 7 bases, J lost 1 base, and 10 bases lay in between. The chain's CDR3 is CATTLTGNTEAFF. In nucleotides, the CDR3 is TGTGCCACCACCCTAACAGGGAACACTGAAGCTTTCTTT.

The V gene is TRBV30, the J gene TRBJ2-3; the match to TRBD1 covers 9 bases. Losses at the gene ends were 2 bases for V and 5 bases for J; bases not matched to a gene: 5. This CDR3 spans 14 amino acids. Germline CDR1 and CDR2: GTSNPN and SVGIG (reference sequence). The CDR3 here is CAWSPWDREDTQYF. CDR3 coding DNA: TGTGCCTGGAGTCCATGGGACAGGGAAGATACGCAGTATTTT.

The chain joins TRBV27 to TRBJ2-1, with D possibly matching TRBD2 (6 bases). Germline assignment: CDR1 MNHEY and CDR2 SMNVEV (reference sequence). CDR3 length: 14 amino acids. With 2 bases removed from V and 7 bases from J, the gap between germline ends came to 12 bases. CDR3 nucleotide sequence: TGTGCCAGCAGTTTAAGGGGCGGAGGGAATGAGCAGTTCTTC. It codes for CASSLRGGGNEQFF.

The genes are TRBV29-1 and TRBJ2-3; 10 bases are shared with TRBD2. Germline-derived CDR1 and CDR2 are SQVTM and ANQGSEA. This CDR3 spans 15 amino acids. V lost 4 bases, J lost 2 bases, and 6 bases stayed unmatched. CDR3 protein: CSVGGLADSTDTQYF. The CDR3 DNA follows: TGCAGCGTTGGCGGACTAGCGGACTCCACAGATACGCAGTATTTT.

The chain carries TRBV30 and TRBJ1-2; D is perhaps TRBD1 (5 bases). The CDR3 sequence is 13 residues long. V lost 4 bases and J lost 4, with 13 bases in between. Germline-derived CDR1 and CDR2 are GTSNPN and SVGIG (reference sequence). The CDR3: CAWKPGSSYGYTF. CDR3 coding DNA: TGTGCCTGGAAACCAGGGTCCTCCTATGGCTACACCTTC.

This clone was observed a single time. The rearrangement links TRBV2 to TRBJ2-6; 12 bases map to TRBD1. V gave up 6 bases and J gave up 0 bases; unmatched junction bases: 6. The V gene's germline CDR1 is SNHLY and CDR2 FYNNEI. The length of the CDR3 is 18 residues. The CDR3 DNA follows: TGTGCCAGCAGCGCTGGGACAGGGGGCCTCTCTGGGGCCAACGTCCTGACTTTC. Encoded protein: CASSAGTGGLSGANVLTF.

The CDR3: CASSLGSGVYEQYF. The CDR3, as DNA: TGTGCCAGCAGCTTAGGCTCAGGGGTCTACGAGCAGTACTTC. V usage is TRBV13 and J usage is TRBJ2-7; D may be TRBD1 (6 bases). This CDR3 spans 14 amino acids. Trimming removed 0 bases from V and 3 bases from J, with 9 bases in between. Per the germline V gene, CDR1 is PRHDT and CDR2 is FYEKMQ (reference sequence).

About this clone: The germline gene is not matched at one end of the junction; a read error may be the cause. The chain joins TRBV7-3 to TRBJ2-3; the D is unclear. CDR3 length equals 15 residues. Germline CDR1 and CDR2: SGHTA and FQGTGA. The CDR3, as DNA: TGCGCCAGCAGCCAAGACCCTTCTTCCGCGGATACGCAGTATTTT. It specifies CASSQDPSSADTQYF. Using reference TRBV7-3 and TRBJ2-3 for the parts outside the CDR3, the full variable domain is GAGVSQTPSNKVTEKGKYVELRCDPISGHTALYWYRQSLGQGPEFLIYFQGTGAADDSGLPNDRFFAVRPEGSVSTLKIQRTERGDSAVYLCASSQDPSSADTQYFGPGTRLTVL.

V and J are TRBV29-1 and TRBJ1-2, with 7 nucleotides matching TRBD1. Losses at the gene ends were 1 base for V and 5 bases for J; bases not matched to a gene: 7. This CDR3 spans 14 amino acids. CDR1 and CDR2 (germline): SQVTM, ANQGSEA. The CDR3 loop reads CSVEVSTQGYGYTF. CDR3 bases: TGCAGCGTTGAAGTCTCTACACAGGGGTATGGCTACACCTTC.

The chain couples TRBV30 to TRBJ1-1; no clear D gene. The V end lost 0 bases, the J end lost 0 bases, and 5 bases lay between the germline ends. CDR1 and CDR2 (germline): GTSNPN, SVGIG (reference sequence). The CDR3 sequence is 13 residues long. The CDR3 loop is CAWSVSMNTEAFF. The CDR3 DNA is TGTGCCTGGAGTGTCAGCATGAACACTGAAGCTTTCTTT. Filled out from reference TRBV30 and TRBJ1-1, the complete variable domain reads SQTIHQWPATLVQPVGSPLSLECTVEGTSNPNLYWYRQAAGRGLQLLFYSVGIGQISSEVPQNLSASRPQDRQFILSSKKLLLSDSGFYLCAWSVSMNTEAFFGQGTRLTVV.

In this sample, this clone turned up a few times. This chain joins TRBV4-3 and TRBJ1-6; D perhaps matches TRBD1 (5 bases). The ends were cut back, 4 bases at V and 7 bases at J, with 8 bases in the middle. The CDR3 runs to 13 residues. Germline loops: CDR1 LGHNA, CDR2 YSLEER. In DNA form, the CDR3 reads TGCGCCAGCAGCCCGGACACAAATTCACCCCTCCACTTT. The encoded protein is CASSPDTNSPLHF.